These 14 T cell receptor beta chains were sequenced from one sample in a study of T-cell memory formation after mild COVID-19. TCRdb redid the calling of the 5' RACE reads with MiXCR, one entry per CDR3 protein. In the table there are 120,000 or so distinct CDR3 sequences, approximately 6.3% of which are singletons. Specimen: PBMCs or a T cell subset sorted from them (not recorded which). These receptors were obtained from an adult woman who had mild COVID-19 (a few samples of this study predate the infection). Cell type and time point are not known.

This clonotype was seen repeatedly, ten times or more. This chain links TRBV7-9 with TRBJ2-7, with no clear D. CDR3 size: 14 residues. From germline, CDR1 is SEHNR and CDR2 FQNEAQ (reference sequence). Between the trimmed V and J ends, which lost 1 base and 1 base, there was a span of 8 bases. The CDR3 DNA is TGTGCCAGCAGCTTAGGAGACGGATCCTACGAGCAGTACTTC. Encoded protein: CASSLGDGSYEQYF.

In this sample, this clonotype turned up many times. The chain employs TRBV3-1 and TRBJ2-1; 10 nucleotides align to TRBD2. The CDR3 spans 16 residues. Germline CDR1 is LGHDT and CDR2 is YNNKEL (reference sequence). After removal of 1 base from V and 3 bases from J, the junction contained 3 bases not matched to a gene. Here the CDR3 reads CASSQGLAGVYNEQFF. Here the CDR3 DNA reads TGTGCCAGCAGCCAAGGTCTAGCGGGAGTCTACAATGAGCAGTTCTTC.

This clonotype was found a few times. The V and J genes are TRBV20-1 and TRBJ2-2, with D tentatively TRBD2 (6 bases). The germline CDR1 and CDR2 sequences are DFQATT and SNEGSKA (reference sequence). This CDR3 has 14 amino acids. Trimming stripped 6 bases from V and 5 bases from J, with 16 bases between. The DNA of the CDR3 is TGCAGTGCGCCCCACGTGGGGGGAACCGGGGAGCTGTTTTTT. Residues: CSAPHVGGTGELFF.

This clonotype was recorded at least ten times. CDR3: CASSLAPWGRGANVLTF. CDR3 nucleotide sequence: TGTGCCAGCAGCTTAGCGCCTTGGGGGAGAGGGGCCAACGTCCTGACTTTC. The rearrangement links TRBV7-8 to TRBJ2-6, with D possibly being TRBD1 or TRBD2 (5 bases each). The CDR3 consists of 17 residues. V lost 0 bases, J lost 4 bases, and 13 bases lay in between. CDR1 SGHVS and CDR2 FQNEAQ come from the germline V gene.

The table lists this clonotype with a few counts. The chain has TRBV7-9 and TRBJ2-7, with 13 bases that match TRBD2. The germline V gene encodes CDR1 SEHNR and CDR2 FQNEAQ (reference sequence). Trimming removed 4 bases from V and 6 bases from J; junction bases left unmatched: 9. This CDR3 comprises 16 residues. The CDR3 DNA is TGTGCCAGCAGCTCCACTAGCGGGAGGGCGCTTAGCGAGCAGTACTTC. Its protein is CASSSTSGRALSEQYF.

This clonotype was picked up many times. The chain has TRBV2 and TRBJ2-1, with a tentative D call TRBD2 (7 bases). CDR3 size: 13 residues. Trimming pared 6 bases from V and 3 bases from J, leaving 9 bases between. Looked up from germline, CDR1 is SNHLY and CDR2 is FYNNEI. The CDR3 sequence: CASRGGGYNEQFF. CDR3 in DNA: TGTGCCAGCAGAGGGGGGGGCTACAATGAGCAGTTCTTC.

The sample holds many counts of this clonotype. The chain employs TRBV25-1 and TRBJ2-7, with TRBD2 matching over 8 bases. The CDR3 sequence is 15 residues long. Germline V gene sequence: CDR1 MGHDK, CDR2 SYGVNS. After removal of 3 bases from V and 4 bases from J, the junction contained 8 bases not matched to a gene. The DNA for the CDR3 is TGTGCCAGCAGTGATAGCGGGAAGAGGGTGTACGAGCAGTACTTC. This translates into CASSDSGKRVYEQYF.

V usage is TRBV5-1 and J usage is TRBJ2-1; 9 bases align to TRBD2. Germline loops: CDR1 SGHRS, CDR2 YFSETQ. This CDR3 is built from 15 residues. The V segment lost 3 bases and the J segment 7 bases; nucleotides outside the gene matches: 8. The CDR3 loop reads CASSYGGGRANEQFF. In DNA form, the CDR3 reads TGCGCCAGCAGCTACGGAGGCGGGAGGGCGAATGAGCAGTTCTTC.

This chain uses TRBV11-2 with TRBJ1-1; D remains ambiguous. This CDR3 spans 13 amino acids. V shed 1 base and J shed 11 bases, with 14 bases lying between them. Germline CDR1 SGHAT, CDR2 FQNNGV. CDR3 nucleotides: TGTGCCAGCAGCTTAGTAAGTCGCCTGGGGGCTTTCTTT. It codes for CASSLVSRLGAFF.

The chain carries TRBV20-1 and TRBJ2-1; tentative D call: TRBD2 (6 bases). CDR1 DFQATT and CDR2 SNEGSKA come from the germline V gene (reference sequence). The V and J ends lost 0 bases and 10 bases respectively, with 13 bases between them. This CDR3 comprises 13 residues. The CDR3, as DNA: TGCAGTGCTAGAGAATCCCCTGGGGGGGAGCAGTTCTTC. It specifies CSARESPGGEQFF.

At least ten counts were recorded for this clonotype. This chain joins TRBV24-1 and TRBJ2-1; TRBD2 might be the D (6 bases). V lost 0 bases, J lost 6 bases, and 11 bases lay in between. The CDR3 extends over 15 amino acids. The germline V gene has CDR1 KGHDR and CDR2 SFDVKD. As DNA, the CDR3 is TGTGCCACCAGTGATTTGGTCGCGGGATTCAATGAGCAGTTCTTC. Its protein is CATSDLVAGFNEQFF.

CDR3 region: CSARDGQARSYEQYF. The CDR3 bases are TGCAGTGCTAGAGATGGACAGGCCCGCTCCTACGAGCAGTACTTC. The rearrangement joins TRBV20-1 to TRBJ2-7; 7 bases match TRBD1. Germline-derived CDR1 and CDR2 are DFQATT and SNEGSKA (reference sequence). This CDR3 is built from 15 residues. J was trimmed by 0 bases and V by 0 bases; bases with no gene match: 5.

This clonotype was counted a few times. The rearrangement uses TRBV5-1 and TRBJ2-3, with D possibly being TRBD2 (6 bases). Between the trimmed V and J ends, which lost 0 bases and 3 bases, there was a span of 14 bases. Germline CDR1 reads SGHRS; CDR2 reads YFSETQ. The CDR3 totals 16 residues. CDR3 in DNA: TGCGCCAGCAGCTTGGAAGCGGGCAAGAGGACAGATACGCAGTATTTT. Translation: CASSLEAGKRTDTQYF.

DNA of the CDR3: TGTGCCAGCAGAAAGGGACAGGCGAGCTCCTACGAGCAGTACTTC. This gives the protein CASRKGQASSYEQYF. The chain recombines TRBV6-5 with TRBJ2-7; 8 bases map to TRBD1. The CDR3 totals 15 residues. The germline V gene has CDR1 MNHEY and CDR2 SVGAGI. V was clipped by 6 bases and J by 0 bases; unmatched bases: 7.